The T cell receptor beta chain described here comes from a study of technical replicates of blood from several donors. The repertoire was sequenced with immunoSEQ multiplex PCR; TCRdb's copy has only in-frame clones and lacks some. The sample has approximately 81,000 clones, more than 90% seen once. The germline gives CDR1 SGHVS, CDR2 FNYEAQ. After removal of 5 bases from V and 6 bases from J, the junction contained 12 bases not matched to a gene. This CDR3 has 16 residues. This clonotype was sampled from a human donor in good health. This chain links TRBV7-6 with TRBJ2-3; 9 bases fit TRBD2. Sequenced input: T cells isolated from PBMCs. CDR3 amino acids: CASSPLSGSIFDTQYF. The CDR3, as DNA: TGTGCCAGCAGCCCTCTTAGCGGGAGCATCTTCGATACGCAGTATTTT.